This TCR beta chain derives from a study of identical twins (dated by TCRdb to 2016 to 2017). Describing the broader study: To test whether fetal clonotypes persist, the study used deep sequencing on TCR alpha and beta repertoires from monozygotic twins, unrelated adults of various ages, and cord blood. Replicate twin experiments were performed at different times using different library preparation protocols to rule out contamination. On the study overall, not on this receptor specifically: Because the same donors could not be followed over many years, conclusions were based on cross-sectional statistical analysis. The excess sharing between twins in beta out-of-frame sequences was weaker because fewer shared sequences reduced the signal-to-noise ratio. Abundant cord blood beta clonotypes had fewer insertions, young adult naive repertoires showed a similar but weaker trend, and memory repertoires showed no such trend. Compared with coincidental sharing between unrelated individuals, an excess of low generation-probability sequences was observed among out-of-frame TCR alpha sequences shared between twins. Recombination models systematically underestimated out-of-frame TCR alpha sharing in monozygotic twins but agreed with sharing between unrelated individuals. Zero-insertion analyses could be partly confounded by invariant T cells such as MAIT and iNKT, though diverse VJ usage argued against such confounding for most clonotypes.

V is cut by 4 bases and J by 6 bases, and the space between the germline ends is 17 bases. The CDR3, from cysteine to phenylalanine, totals 14 residues. Just the 42-base CDR3 DNA is kept, in frame starting at base 1. The CDR1 and CDR2 encoded by the germline V gene are SGHRS and YFSETQ. Receptor libraries were prepared by 5' RACE. Sequencing was performed on an Illumina HiSeq 2000. Template switching added a universal primer binding site, and the final cDNA carried a unique molecular identifier that allowed TCR cDNA molecules to be counted accurately. Specific primers in the conserved constant-segment region were used to synthesize first-strand cDNA for the TCR alpha and beta chains. To control for contamination, each cDNA library was double barcoded with a SMART-Mk sample barcode plus Illumina barcodes. TruSeq adapter sequences and Illumina sample barcodes were added in two successive PCR steps. The Illumina HiSeq platform was used with custom primers to sequence TCR alpha and beta cDNA libraries. In the original analysis: MiGEC processed the raw reads to extract unique molecular identifiers, while MiXCR was used to determine the CDR3 positions. Recombination models were inferred per individual with the repgenHMM and IGoR tools using an EM algorithm. The analysis of shared clonotypes was done with the tcR package in R, with sharing normalized by the product of cloneset sizes. To study raw recombination without the effects of thymic and clonal selection, out-of-frame nonproductive sequences were analyzed. TCRdb reworked the public reads: Q25 trimming with fastp, MiXCR clone assembly, productive beta chains retained. Identical CDR3 proteins give one entry, which carries the most common genes and DNA. The V and J calls reflect TCRdb's pipeline rather than the authors' work. The table for this sample lists about 690,000 distinct CDR3 sequences; 20% to 25% of them were counted only once. The leading ten clones occupy about 4.3% of the sample.

Every donor in the study was a healthy Caucasian. The twin cohort consisted of three pairs of female monozygotic twins, all aged about 18 to 29 years. The RNA used for TCR libraries was isolated from peripheral blood mononuclear cells. Concerning this clonotype: The clone's antigen remains unknown. Base-call qualities are not available, and no considerably larger clone is one nucleotide away.

These data were likewise used in another study, on T cells expressing NK-cell markers. The second publication reports: About eight donors provided sorted CD3+CD56+NKG2C+, CD3+CD56+NKG2C- and CD3+CD56-NKG2C+ T-cell subsets, whose TCR beta-chain repertoires were profiled. Among the eight sequenced donors, seven were HCMV-seropositive and one was HCMV-seronegative. To restrict sorting to alphabetaTCR-expressing T cells, an anti-gammadeltaTCR antibody was added in several experiments. In roughly 6 donors, the dominant CD3+CD56+NKG2C+ clonotypes ranked among the top 10 CD8+ clonotypes, making up about 1.0-7.5% of CD8+ T cells. Those dominant clonotypes were again the most abundant among CD3+CD56-NKG2C+ cells in several donors, at about 28.3-60.1%. Whether the expanded NKG2C-expressing T cell clones were specific for HCMV antigens remained unclear. Randomly selected healthy volunteers, three men and five women, were used as the eight sequenced donors. HCMV serostatus was determined by detecting HCMV-specific IgG in serum with a commercial ELISA kit. For roughly 6 donors, bulk peripheral blood T-cell repertoires were additionally sequenced from unsorted PBMC. MIGEC handled demultiplexing of the reads and grouping by UMI, while MiTCR was used to assemble and quantify clonotypes. Only TCR cDNA sequences supported by at least two reads were kept to exclude erroneous sequences. The tcR package was used for downstream repertoire analysis, with clonotypes matched between fractions based on CDR3 nucleotide sequence plus V segment. VDJmatch was used to annotate antigen specificity against VDJdb, with one amino acid substitution in CDR3 permitted.

Sequencing input: PBMCs. This receptor was taken from a woman between 18 and 30 years old in good health. This chain joins TRBV5-1 to TRBJ2-7; TRBD1 might be the D gene, on 6 matching bases. The CDR3 here reads CASSLERLGGEQYF. In nucleotides, the sequence is TGCGCCAGCAGCCTAGAGCGTCTAGGGGGCGAGCAGTACTTC.